This section outlines one T cell receptor (beta chain) sequence together with its context. This clonotype was detected many times. Its antigen is still unknown. Base qualities are not recorded, but no much larger clone differs from it by a single base. Ophthalmopathy patients had moderately to severely active disease, Clinical Activity Score of at least 3, NOSPECS grade of at least 4, and disease duration under 3 months. Patients were excluded if they had other autoimmune diseases, uncontrolled infections, pregnancy or lactation. Diagnosis relied on clinical symptoms, serum thyroxine, TRAb, thyroid ultrasound and orbital computed tomography. PBMCs were isolated from about 10 ml of fresh peripheral blood by Ficoll-Paque density gradient centrifugation. Total RNA was extracted with Trizol reagent and quality-checked on an Agilent 2100 Bioanalyzer. The data are from a study of Graves' ophthalmopathy and Graves' hyperthyroidism (dated by TCRdb to the late 2010s). Turning to the overall study: Peripheral blood was collected before any treatment was given, at the time of initial diagnosis. The study used signatures of the TCR beta repertoire to tell Graves' ophthalmopathy apart from Graves' hyperthyroidism and to predict which patients would progress to ophthalmopathy. In total, some 130 blood samples were TCR-sequenced: roughly 45 ophthalmopathy, roughly 80 hyperthyroidism and around 17 hyperthyroidism-to-ophthalmopathy patients. A discovery set of 100 patients (around 40 ophthalmopathy, 55 to 65 stable hyperthyroidism) was enrolled to explore V-J signatures distinguishing ophthalmopathy from hyperthyroidism. An independent validation cohort comprised around 20 hyperthyroidism patients and 15 to 17 patients who later progressed from hyperthyroidism to ophthalmopathy. In over five hyperthyroidism patients, the T-cell repertoires found in thyroid tissue were compared with those found in blood. After sampling, hyperthyroidism patients received methimazole starting at 30 mg daily, and ophthalmopathy patients received high-dose intravenous methylprednisolone. The roughly 100 discovery patients were randomly split 7:3 into training and test sets.

For repertoire sequencing, TCR beta CDR3 regions were amplified from RNA transcripts. HTBI primers and the Qiagen OneStep RT-PCR kit were used in a first-round RT-PCR, which was followed by a second-round multiplex PCR, size selection and purification. Sequencing of the libraries was carried out on an Illumina HiSeq2000 in paired-end mode with 100 bp reads. On the authors' methods: Reads were processed with SOAPnuke, discarding reads with adapters, uncalled bases, mean Phred below 15, or no exact constant-primer or identifier match. COPE v1.2.5 was used to merge high-quality paired reads. Clonotypes were defined as unique nucleotide sequences and were aligned to IMGT TRB V, D and J references using MiTCR v1.1. Analysis was restricted to V-J combinations with a frequency above 0.0001, which covered about 99% of repertoires. For each V-J combination, a TCR clonal expansion and chaos score was defined as the ratio of F50 clonal expansion to chaos observed in the TCRdist matrix. Welch's t-statistics and random forest were used to reduce features to 10 to 15 V-J combinations, which were fed into a naive Bayes classifier. Thyroid-blood repertoire similarity was quantified with the Morisita-Horn index. The public reads were quality trimmed at Q25 with fastp and then assembled into clones with MiXCR by TCRdb, keeping productive beta chains. Every CDR3 protein is listed once, alongside the most common genes and DNA of its rows. These V and J calls are TCRdb output, not the study's own analysis. Present in this sample are 150,000 to 200,000 distinct CDR3 sequences, 35% to 50% of which were seen just once. The ten biggest clones cover 7.5% to 10% of the sample.

The investigation overall reported the following: No statistical method was used to set the sample size in advance, and the investigators knew which group each participant was assigned to. In validation, the model predicted ophthalmopathy progression with 70.59% sensitivity and 72.22% specificity; 12 predicted patients were CT-confirmed with GO in a median of approximately 6.2 months. Among expanded thyroid clonotypes with frequency above 0.001, most also showed up in blood, which suggests that blood repertoires may reflect the thyroid immune response. In cross-validation, the 13-signature model distinguished ophthalmopathy from stable hyperthyroidism with 85% to 90% sensitivity and about 84% specificity, and in the test set the corresponding values were approximately 80% and 68%.

The CDR3 has 19 amino acids, counting the end cysteine and phenylalanine. Just CDR3 DNA is preserved here, 57 bases in frame from base 1. Trimming leaves V shorter by 7 bases and J shorter by 2 bases, with the junction holding 16 bases beyond the gene matches. Sequences MDHEN (CDR1) and SYDVKM (CDR2) are obtained from the germline V gene. Specimen: peripheral blood. The TCR was taken from a man aged 25 to 40 with Graves' ophthalmopathy. Donor details come from another sample of the same person, matched by shared clones. The chain employs TRBV28 and TRBJ1-5; TRBD1 fits 11 bases in the junction. The CDR3 protein sequence reads: CASTMGGTGGRTGNQPQHF. The nucleotide sequence reads TGTGCCAGCACCATGGGTGGGACAGGGGGGCGGACTGGCAATCAGCCCCAGCATTTT. Where the CDR3 stops, the reference TRBV28 and TRBJ1-5 genes take over; the full variable domain is DVKVTQSSRYLVKRTGEKVFLECVQDMDHENMFWYRQDPGLGLRLIYFSYDVKMKEKGDIPEGYSVSREKKERFSLILESASTNQTSMYLCASTMGGTGGRTGNQPQHFGDGTRLSIL.